A selection of T cell receptor beta chains follows, all from one sample in a study of T cells after yellow fever vaccination. MiXCR was run by TCRdb on the 5' RACE reads, yielding one entry per CDR3 protein. Found here are a few hundred thousand distinct CDR3 sequences, 6.2% of them singletons; the top ten hold around 16%. The sequencing here drew on PBMCs, taken 5 days after the yellow fever booster vaccination. The receptors were sampled from a man aged 25 to 40 who received the YFV17D yellow fever vaccine. Both conserved end residues are part of each CDR3. The D gene is left open where the match is weak. Expanded clones are given a class, and other clones once, few, many or no size at all.

clone_size	v_call	d_call	j_call	cdr3_nt	cdr3_aa
NA	TRBV30	TRBD1	TRBJ2-3	TGTGCCTGGAGTCGGCAGGGGGTTTTCACAGATACGCAGTATTTT	CAWSRQGVFTDTQYF
NA	TRBV7-2	TRBD2	TRBJ2-7	TGTGCCAGCAGCTTAGCGGGGACTAGCGGCTTCCGGGAGCAGTACTTC	CASSLAGTSGFREQYF
many	TRBV12-3/TRBV12-4	NA	TRBJ2-5	TGTGCCAGCAGTTCCTGGACACCCCAAGAGACCCAGTACTTC	CASSSWTPQETQYF
NA	TRBV20-1	NA	TRBJ2-3	TGCAGTGCTAGGCAGGGAAGGAAGACAGATACGCAGTATTTT	CSARQGRKTDTQYF
few	TRBV4-3	NA	TRBJ2-7	TGCGCCAGCAGCCAAGGGAGTAGGGGCCCCTACGAGCAGTACTTC	CASSQGSRGPYEQYF
NA	TRBV29-1	NA	TRBJ1-2	TGCAGCGAAACCCCAGGCACCGCTAACTATGGCTACACCTTC	CSETPGTANYGYTF
NA	TRBV11-1	NA	TRBJ2-1	TGTGCCAGCAGCCGACTCGGGAGCTCCTACAATGAGCAGTTCTTC	CASSRLGSSYNEQFF
many	TRBV28	TRBD2	TRBJ2-7	TGTGCCAGCAGTTTTCAGGGACTAGGTTCCTACGAGCAGTACTTC	CASSFQGLGSYEQYF
NA	TRBV20-1	NA	TRBJ1-2	TGCAGCGCACCCCGGGACACCTATGGCTACACCTTC	CSAPRDTYGYTF
NA	TRBV20-1	NA	TRBJ1-1	TGCAGTGCTAGAGAGGGGACCACTGACACTGAAGCTTTCTTT	CSAREGTTDTEAFF
few	TRBV9	NA	TRBJ2-1	TGTGCCAGCAGCGTCCCAGGATCTAATGAGCAGTTCTTC	CASSVPGSNEQFF
NA	TRBV7-9	NA	TRBJ1-1	TGTGCCAGCAGCCCGACAGGCATAAACACTGAAGCTTTCTTT	CASSPTGINTEAFF
many	TRBV20-1	TRBD2	TRBJ2-1	TGCAGTGCCCTAGCGGGAGGCGCCTCCTACAATGAGCAGTTCTTC	CSALAGGASYNEQFF
few	TRBV18	NA	TRBJ2-6	TGTGCCAGCTCACCCGCCACCACTAGTTTATCTGGGGCCAACGTCCTGACTTTC	CASSPATTSLSGANVLTF
many	TRBV29-1	TRBD2	TRBJ2-1	TGCAGCGACGCGCCGACTAGCGGGAGTTATGAGCAGTTCTTC	CSDAPTSGSYEQFF
few	TRBV7-2	NA	TRBJ2-7	TGTGCCAGCAGCTTCCGCTTTAGTGGTACCGAGCAGTACTTC	CASSFRFSGTEQYF
NA	TRBV5-4	NA	TRBJ2-2	TGTGCCAGCAGCTTGGTAGTGGTGAGAAGGGTACCCGGGGAGCTGTTTTTT	CASSLVVVRRVPGELFF
NA	TRBV19	NA	TRBJ2-1	TGTGCCACAGACTCGTCCTACAATGAGCAGTTCTTC	CATDSSYNEQFF
NA	TRBV7-2	NA	TRBJ2-7	TGTGCCAGCAGCACGGTGCAGGGGAGCTCCTACGAGCAGTACTTC	CASSTVQGSSYEQYF
many	TRBV29-1	NA	TRBJ2-6	TGCAGCGTTGGGAAGGGGTCCTCTGGGGCCAACGTCCTGACTTTC	CSVGKGSSGANVLTF
NA	TRBV29-1	NA	TRBJ1-2	TGCAGCGTTGACAGGGGAGAGGGCTACACCTTC	CSVDRGEGYTF
NA	TRBV7-8	NA	TRBJ2-7	TGTGCCAGCAGCTTAGATATCGGGGAGAGGGACTACGAGCAGTACTTC	CASSLDIGERDYEQYF
few	TRBV20-1	NA	TRBJ2-7	TGCAGTGCTGCTCCTAGCTCCCGTTCCTACGAGCAGTACTTC	CSAAPSSRSYEQYF
many	TRBV24-1	NA	TRBJ2-3	TGTGCCACCAGTGACCGAGGAGGCCTTCGATCTAGCACAGATACGCAGTATTTT	CATSDRGGLRSSTDTQYF
few	TRBV5-1	TRBD2	TRBJ2-1	TGCGCCAGCAGCTCTCGACTAGCGGGAGCCTACAATGAGCAGTTCTTC	CASSSRLAGAYNEQFF
few	TRBV6-5	NA	TRBJ2-3	TGTGCCAGCAGTTACACGCCCGGCACAGATACGCAGTATTTT	CASSYTPGTDTQYF
few	TRBV24-1	NA	TRBJ2-3	TGTGCCACCAGTGAATATCCTATACTCGCGGAGCTACAAACTAGCACAGATACGCAGTATTTT	CATSEYPILAELQTSTDTQYF
many	TRBV7-2	TRBD1	TRBJ2-7	TGTGCCAGCAGCAGGACAGGGGGCGGGTACGAGCAGTACTTC	CASSRTGGGYEQYF
few	TRBV11-1	TRBD1	TRBJ2-6	TGTGCCAGCAGCTTAGTCCCGGGACAGGGTGTGACTGGGGCCAACGTCCTGACTTTC	CASSLVPGQGVTGANVLTF
many	TRBV18	NA	TRBJ1-2	TGTGCCAGCTCAATAAGACCCGGGGATGGCTACACCTTC	CASSIRPGDGYTF
NA	TRBV20-1	NA	TRBJ2-5	TGCAGTGCTAGTGTGGGGTTCCAAGAGACCCAGTACTTC	CSASVGFQETQYF
many	TRBV20-1	NA	TRBJ2-1	TGCAGTGCTAGGTTCGGGAGCCATGGCAATGAGCAGTTCTTC	CSARFGSHGNEQFF
many	TRBV7-2	NA	TRBJ2-1	TGTGCCAGCAGCTTACAGGGGACATACTACAATGAGCAGTTCTTC	CASSLQGTYYNEQFF
few	TRBV12-3/TRBV12-4	NA	TRBJ2-5	TGTGCCAGCAGTTTAGGAGGGACACCCCAAGAGACCCAGTACTTC	CASSLGGTPQETQYF
NA	TRBV7-2	TRBD2	TRBJ2-3	TGTGCCAGCAGCCCGCGGCGGGAGGGCTCAGATACGCAGTATTTT	CASSPRREGSDTQYF
many	TRBV5-1	TRBD2	TRBJ2-1	TGCGCCAGCAATCGACTAGCGGGAGACCATCCTGAGCAGTTCTTC	CASNRLAGDHPEQFF
many	TRBV28	NA	TRBJ1-1	TGTGCCAGCACCTCGGCAGGGGCCCGCGGGACTGAAGCTTTCTTT	CASTSAGARGTEAFF
NA	TRBV9	NA	TRBJ2-4	TGTGCCAGCAGCGTAGACAGCCAAAACATTCAGTACTTC	CASSVDSQNIQYF
few	TRBV6-1	TRBD1	TRBJ2-1	TGTGCCAGCAGGTCGACAGGGGTCAATGAGCAGTTCTTC	CASRSTGVNEQFF
NA	TRBV7-2	NA	TRBJ2-3	TGTGCCAGCAGCTTCTTGGGGGCGCAGTATTTT	CASSFLGAQYF
many	TRBV5-1	TRBD2	TRBJ2-7	TGCGCCAGCAGCCCTGTGGGAGGGCAACGGTTCATGGAGCAGTACTTC	CASSPVGGQRFMEQYF
NA	TRBV4-3	NA	TRBJ2-7	TGCGCCAGCAGCCAAGATTTCGGTGGGAGTGTGTACGAGCAGTACTTC	CASSQDFGGSVYEQYF
NA	TRBV20-1	NA	TRBJ2-5	TGCAGTGCTAGAGTGTGGGGGCGACGGGAGACCCAGTACTTC	CSARVWGRRETQYF
few	TRBV5-6	TRBD2	TRBJ2-1	TGTGCCAGCAGACCGGGACTAGCGGGAGGTGGCGATGAGCAGTTCTTC	CASRPGLAGGGDEQFF
many	TRBV6-1	TRBD1	TRBJ2-2	TGTGCCAGCTCTCGCGGCGGACAGGGGGCAGTCGGGGAGCTGTTTTTT	CASSRGGQGAVGELFF